One sample yielded the 14 T cell receptor beta chains listed below, sequenced in a study of T cell responses to AZD1222 COVID-19 vaccine. TCRdb's table, derived via immunoSEQ multiplex PCR, lists solely in-frame clones and lacks some. Counted here are 75,000 to 95,000 clones, approximately 84% occurring once; the ten biggest clones make up around an eighth. Here the sequenced sample was peripheral blood, taken on day 0 of AZD1222 vaccination. These TCRs come from an adult in good health.

The V gene is TRBV7-3, the J gene TRBJ2-2, with 7 bases matching TRBD1. After removal of 8 bases from V and 7 bases from J, the junction contained 10 bases not matched to a gene. Germline CDR1 and CDR2: SGHTA and FQGTGA. There are 14 residues in the CDR3. This chain's CDR3 is CASRRGGQVGELFF. Written as DNA, the CDR3 is TGTGCCAGCCGTCGAGGGGGCCAGGTCGGGGAGCTGTTTTTT.

V and J are TRBV4-3 and TRBJ2-4; unclear D gene. The CDR3 consists of 15 residues. The V end lost 8 bases, the J end lost 0 bases, and 14 bases lay between the germline ends. The germline gives CDR1 LGHNA, CDR2 YSLEER. In DNA, the CDR3 is TGCGCCAGCCCAGGAAAAAACGTAGCCAAAAACATTCAGTACTTC. Translation gives CASPGKNVAKNIQYF.

This clone was detected only a few times. In DNA form, the CDR3 reads TGTGCCTGGAGTGTACCCAGGCAGAGCTCCTATAATTCACCCCTCCACTTT. Amino acids: CAWSVPRQSSYNSPLHF. V and J are TRBV30 and TRBJ1-6; no clear D gene. Looked up from germline, CDR1 is GTSNPN and CDR2 is SVGIG (reference sequence). CDR3 length: 17 amino acids. The V and J ends lost 0 bases and 0 bases respectively, with 12 bases between them.

V and J are TRBV6-5 and TRBJ2-5, with a weak D call TRBD1 (5 bases). The CDR3 sequence is 12 residues long. CDR1 and CDR2 from the germline V gene are MNHEY and SVGAGI. V was pared by 6 bases and J by 3 bases, with 8 bases between. The CDR3 DNA reads as TGTGCCAGCAGACAAGGGGAAGAGACCCAGTACTTC. This gives the protein CASRQGEETQYF.

The chain has TRBV2 and TRBJ2-7, with 7 bases fitting TRBD1. Looked up from germline, CDR1 is SNHLY and CDR2 is FYNNEI. This CDR3 has 14 residues. V lost 10 bases, J lost 3 bases, and 12 bases stayed unmatched. The CDR3 DNA is TGTGCCACCCAACTCAGGGGGTCAGGCTACGAGCAGTACTTC. It codes for CATQLRGSGYEQYF.

V is TRBV6-5 and J is TRBJ2-3; no reliable D call. The CDR3 contains 13 residues. Trimming pared 6 bases from V and 4 bases from J, leaving 11 bases between. Germline CDR1 and CDR2: MNHEY and SVGAGI. The CDR3 protein is CASRDPAADTQYF. For the CDR3, the DNA is TGTGCCAGCAGGGACCCGGCGGCAGATACGCAGTATTTT.

The rearrangement uses TRBV11-2 and TRBJ2-2, with D maybe TRBD1 (5 bases). Germline V gene sequence: CDR1 SGHAT, CDR2 FQNNGV. The CDR3 runs to 19 residues. V lost 2 bases and J lost 3, with 22 bases in between. CDR3 region: CASSLSIGGGRAYTGELFF. In DNA, the CDR3 is TGTGCCAGCAGCTTATCAATTGGTGGTGGCAGGGCATACACCGGGGAGCTGTTTTTT.

The gene calls are TRBV11-2 and TRBJ2-7, with 7 bases aligning to TRBD1. Trimming at V came to 5 bases and at J to 4 bases, leaving 5 bases not matched to a gene. The germline V gene encodes CDR1 SGHAT and CDR2 FQNNGV. CDR3 length: 13 amino acids. The CDR3 here is CASSLLQGYEQYF. CDR3 DNA: TGTGCCAGCAGCCTGCTACAGGGGTACGAGCAGTACTTC.

This clone has only a few counts. The V call is TRBV6-5, the J call TRBJ2-2; D is unclear. Germline assignment: CDR1 MNHEY and CDR2 SVGAGI. V lost 2 bases, J lost 7 bases, and 8 bases lay in between. This CDR3 is 13 amino acids long. CDR3 loop: CASSYVINGELFF. The CDR3 DNA sequence: TGTGCCAGCAGTTACGTTATTAACGGGGAGCTGTTTTTT.

This rearrangement joins TRBV12-3 or TRBV12-4 to TRBJ1-4; D call uncertain. Trimming shortened V by 6 bases and J by 8 bases, and 13 bases separated the two germline ends. The CDR3 is 13 amino acids. The CDR3 protein is CASRRPPEEKLFF. The DNA of the CDR3 is TGTGCCAGCAGAAGGCCCCCAGAAGAAAAACTGTTTTTT.

The V call is TRBV2, the J call TRBJ2-7; 10 bases are shared with TRBD1. Germline lookup yields CDR1 SNHLY and CDR2 FYNNEI. The CDR3 extends over 14 amino acids. V lost 5 bases, J lost 5 bases, and 6 bases stayed unmatched. This CDR3 is CASSRGQGKDEQYF. CDR3 sequence (DNA): TGTGCCAGCAGTCGGGGACAGGGGAAGGACGAGCAGTACTTC.

The chain employs TRBV28 and TRBJ1-4, with a weak D call TRBD1 (5 bases). The CDR3 totals 13 residues. V was clipped by 9 bases and J by 8 bases, with 16 bases between them. Germline assignment: CDR1 MDHEN and CDR2 SYDVKM. The CDR3 bases are TGTGCCAGTCGGCGGGGCCCCACCGAAAAACTGTTTTTT. Its translation: CASRRGPTEKLFF.

The rearrangement links TRBV5-5 to TRBJ2-1; TRBD2 might be the D (5 bases). Trimming took 0 bases from V and 3 from J, leaving 7 bases between them. The V gene's germline CDR1 is SGHKS and CDR2 YYEKEE (reference sequence). CDR3 length equals 14 residues. The CDR3 is CASSLEAGYNEQFF. The CDR3 DNA sequence: TGTGCCAGCAGCTTGGAGGCGGGCTACAATGAGCAGTTCTTC.

The chain joins TRBV7-3 to TRBJ1-2, with D possibly TRBD1 on 6 matching bases. Germline V gene sequence: CDR1 SGHTA, CDR2 FQGTGA. This CDR3 contains 14 residues. The ends were cut back, 0 bases at V and 6 bases at J, with 11 bases in the middle. The CDR3 here is CASSLTGAGDGYTF. As DNA, the CDR3 is TGTGCCAGCAGCTTAACGGGGGCAGGGGATGGCTACACCTTC.